This section outlines one TCR beta chain sequence together with its context. This specimen belongs to a study of cytomegalovirus exposure and HLA in healthy donors. Use of 60 Vbeta and 13 Jbeta primers characterized the PCR. Clones were sequenced by immunoSEQ multiplex PCR, and TCRdb holds only the in-frame ones, with some missing. The sample has under 200,000 clones, almost 85% seen once. Sequenced: PBMCs. The sequence came from a woman between 50 and 59 years old in good health and CMV-seronegative.

The CDR3 spells CASRAGTDSYEQYF. For the CDR3, the DNA is TGTGCCAGCAGAGCCGGGACAGACTCCTACGAGCAGTACTTC. V gene TRBV2 combines with J gene TRBJ2-7; 7 nucleotides line up with TRBD1. V gave up 6 bases and J gave up 0 bases; unmatched junction bases: 5. CDR1 is SNHLY and CDR2 is FYNNEI in the germline V gene. The CDR3 spans 14 residues.